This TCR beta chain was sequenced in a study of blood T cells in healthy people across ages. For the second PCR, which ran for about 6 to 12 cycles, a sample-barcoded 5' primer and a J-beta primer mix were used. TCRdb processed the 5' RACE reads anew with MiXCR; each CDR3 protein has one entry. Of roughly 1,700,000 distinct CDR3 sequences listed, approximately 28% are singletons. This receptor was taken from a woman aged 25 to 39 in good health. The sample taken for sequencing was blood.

This chain's CDR3 is CSARGLHWTSGKTDTQYF. CDR3 bases: TGCAGTGCTAGAGGCCTCCACTGGACTAGCGGGAAAACAGATACGCAGTATTTT. The rearrangement uses TRBV20-1 and TRBJ2-3; 12 bases match TRBD2. The CDR3 is 18 residues long. Trimming cost V 1 base and J 3 bases; bases outside gene matches: 11. From germline, CDR1 is DFQATT and CDR2 SNEGSKA (reference sequence).